The clone carrying this T cell receptor beta chain was detected only a few times. The data belong to a study of blood T cell repertoires in COVID-19. Clones were read by immunoSEQ multiplex PCR, and TCRdb kept only the in-frame ones, dropping some. The sample includes approximately 88,000 clones, about four fifths of them seen just once. Deletions cut 8 bases from V and 1 base from J, with 8 bases between. The CDR3 consists of 12 residues. CDR1 is ENHRY, CDR2 SYGVKD, per germline. The receptor was isolated from a man aged 70-80 years with COVID-19, enrolled during active disease. The sequencing sample was made of peripheral blood. The chain is built from TRBV10-3 and TRBJ1-1, with D possibly matching TRBD1 (6 bases). The CDR3 DNA reads TGTGCCATCGGACAGTCGAACACTGAAGCTTTCTTT. It yields the protein CAIGQSNTEAFF.